Reported below is one T cell receptor (beta chain). These data come from a study of shared T cell receptors in the human thymus. The assay was immunoSEQ multiplex PCR, and TCRdb's table has in-frame clones only and misses some. This sample yields under 700,000 clones, of which approximately 80% are seen a single time; about 0.014% belongs to the top ten. V lost 3 bases and J lost 0, with 14 bases in between. The germline V gene encodes CDR1 LGHNA and CDR2 YSLEER. CDR3 length: 16 residues. Another study also made use of these data, one on human thymus T cells. As reported in that work: From resections taken during corrective heart surgery, the thymus tissue was obtained. There were highly overlapping thymic repertoires among unrelated individuals, as related research reported.

The sequence was obtained from a boy younger than two with a congenital heart defect. Material for sequencing was thymocytes. The chain combines TRBV4-3 with TRBJ1-1; D perhaps matches TRBD1 (6 bases). In DNA, the CDR3 is TGCGCCAGCAGCCATACCGAGGGACACTTGAACACTGAAGCTTTCTTT. Protein product: CASSHTEGHLNTEAFF.